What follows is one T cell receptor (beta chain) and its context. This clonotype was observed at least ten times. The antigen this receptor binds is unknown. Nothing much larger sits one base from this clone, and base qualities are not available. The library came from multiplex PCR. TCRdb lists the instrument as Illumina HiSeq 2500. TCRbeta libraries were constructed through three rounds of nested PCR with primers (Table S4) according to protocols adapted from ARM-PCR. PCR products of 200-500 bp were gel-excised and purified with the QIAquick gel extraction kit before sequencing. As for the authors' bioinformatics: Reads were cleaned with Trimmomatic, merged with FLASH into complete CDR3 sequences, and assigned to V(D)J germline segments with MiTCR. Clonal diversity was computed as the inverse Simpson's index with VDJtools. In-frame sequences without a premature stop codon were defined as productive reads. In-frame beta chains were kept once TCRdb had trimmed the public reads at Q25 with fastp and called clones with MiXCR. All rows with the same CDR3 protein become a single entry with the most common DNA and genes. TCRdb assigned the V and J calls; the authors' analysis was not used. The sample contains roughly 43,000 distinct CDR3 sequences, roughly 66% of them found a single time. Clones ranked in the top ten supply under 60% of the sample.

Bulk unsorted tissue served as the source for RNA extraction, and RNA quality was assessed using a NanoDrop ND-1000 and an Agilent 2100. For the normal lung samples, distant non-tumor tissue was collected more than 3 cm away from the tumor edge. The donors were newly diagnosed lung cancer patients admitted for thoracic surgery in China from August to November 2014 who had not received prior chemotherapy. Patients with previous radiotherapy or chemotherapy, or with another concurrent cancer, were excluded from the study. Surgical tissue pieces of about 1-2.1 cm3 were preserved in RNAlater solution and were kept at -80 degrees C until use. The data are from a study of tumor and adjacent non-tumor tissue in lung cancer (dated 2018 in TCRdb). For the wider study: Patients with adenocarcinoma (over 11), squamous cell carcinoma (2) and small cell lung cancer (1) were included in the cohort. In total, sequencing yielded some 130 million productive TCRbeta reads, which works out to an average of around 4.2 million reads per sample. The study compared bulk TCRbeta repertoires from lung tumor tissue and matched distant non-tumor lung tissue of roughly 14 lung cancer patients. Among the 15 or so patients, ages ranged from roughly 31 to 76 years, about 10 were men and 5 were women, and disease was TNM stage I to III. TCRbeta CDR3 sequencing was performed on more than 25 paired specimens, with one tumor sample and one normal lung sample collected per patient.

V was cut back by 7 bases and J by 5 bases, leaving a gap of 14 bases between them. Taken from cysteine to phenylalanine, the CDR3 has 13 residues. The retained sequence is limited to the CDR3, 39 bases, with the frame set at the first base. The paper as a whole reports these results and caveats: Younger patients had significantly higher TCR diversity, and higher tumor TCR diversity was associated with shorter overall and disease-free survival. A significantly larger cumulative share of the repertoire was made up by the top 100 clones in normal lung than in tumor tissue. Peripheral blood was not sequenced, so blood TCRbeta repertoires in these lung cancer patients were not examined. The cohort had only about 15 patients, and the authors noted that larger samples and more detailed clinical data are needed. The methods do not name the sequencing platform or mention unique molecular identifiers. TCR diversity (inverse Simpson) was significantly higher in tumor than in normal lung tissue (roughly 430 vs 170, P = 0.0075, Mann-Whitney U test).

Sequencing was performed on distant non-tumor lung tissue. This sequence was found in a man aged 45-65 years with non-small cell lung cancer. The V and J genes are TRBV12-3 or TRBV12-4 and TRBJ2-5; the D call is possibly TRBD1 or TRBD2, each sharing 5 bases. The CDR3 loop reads CASTFAGGETQYF. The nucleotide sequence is TGTGCCAGCACCTTCGCTGGGGGTGAGACCCAGTACTTC.